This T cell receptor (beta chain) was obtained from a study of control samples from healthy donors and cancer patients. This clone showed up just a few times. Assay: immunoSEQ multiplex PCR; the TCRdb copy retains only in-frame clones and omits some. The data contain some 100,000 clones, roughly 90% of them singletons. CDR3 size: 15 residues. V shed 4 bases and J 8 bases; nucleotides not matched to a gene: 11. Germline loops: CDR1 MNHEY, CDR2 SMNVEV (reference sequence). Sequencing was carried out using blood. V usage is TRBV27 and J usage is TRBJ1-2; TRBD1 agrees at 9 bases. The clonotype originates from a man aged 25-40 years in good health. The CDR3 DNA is TGTGCCAGCAGTTCCTTAGCGGACAGGGGAAAGGGCTACACCTTC. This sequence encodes CASSSLADRGKGYTF.